The clone carrying this TCR beta chain was detected many times. This CDR3 spans 14 amino acids. Trimming removed 3 bases from V and 5 bases from J, with 14 bases in between. Germline loops: CDR1 DFQATT, CDR2 SNEGSKA (reference sequence). TCRdb re-called the RT-PCR reads through MiXCR, storing one row per CDR3 protein. The table shows 650,000 to 800,000 distinct CDR3 sequences, with approximately 15% occurring only once. Sequences were obtained from memory CD4+ T cells from blood. The clonotype comes from a female donor in good health, serving as a healthy control. The V call is TRBV20-1, the J call TRBJ2-1; possibly TRBD2 for D (5 bases). The chain's CDR3 is CSARRVVGNNEQFF. CDR3 coding DNA: TGCAGTGCTAGGAGGGTAGTAGGTAACAATGAGCAGTTCTTC.